Listed below are T cell receptor beta chains from one sample, sequenced in a study of CD8 T cells in Susac syndrome. TCRdb itself ran the immunoSEQ multiplex PCR reads through MiXCR, one entry per CDR3 protein. Of 200,000 to 250,000 distinct CDR3 sequences in the sample, about 94% are singletons; the top ten hold under 0.2%. The material sequenced was CD4+ T cells from PBMCs. These receptor sequences come from a human donor with Susac syndrome. The CDR3 runs from the conserved cysteine through the conserved F or W. D genes are given only for firm matches. Size is stated for part of the rows, as once, few or many counts, or as a class when the clone is expanded.

V gene	D gene	J gene	CDR3 length	clone size	CDR3 DNA	CDR3 protein
TRBV7-2	.	TRBJ2-3	13	once	TGTGCCAGCAGCTTAGAGGCCGCAGATACGCAGTATTTT	CASSLEAADTQYF
TRBV27	.	TRBJ1-2	15	.	TGTGCCAGCAGTTTAACGGCAGCCACTAACTATGGCTACACCTTC	CASSLTAATNYGYTF
TRBV7-6	TRBD1	TRBJ2-7	14	.	TGTGCCAGCAGCCCCGACAGGGAACTCCGCGAGCAGTACTTC	CASSPDRELREQYF
TRBV12-3/TRBV12-4	TRBD1	TRBJ2-7	12	few	TGTGCCAGCAGTACTACAGGGGGCGAGCAGTACTTC	CASSTTGGEQYF
TRBV20-1	.	TRBJ2-1	14	.	TGCAGTGCTCCCCCAGGTAGTAGCTACAATGAGCAGTTCTTC	CSAPPGSSYNEQFF
TRBV5-4	TRBD2	TRBJ2-1	15	.	TGTGCCAGCAGCCCCGGACTAGCGTACGACAATGAGCAGTTCTTC	CASSPGLAYDNEQFF
TRBV4-3	TRBD1	TRBJ2-1	15	.	TGCGCCAGCAGCCACGGAGCCACAGGGGGGTATGAGCAGTTCTTC	CASSHGATGGYEQFF
TRBV5-4	.	TRBJ2-1	13	.	TGTGCCAGCAGCCAAGACAGCATCAATGAGCAGTTCTTC	CASSQDSINEQFF
TRBV19	.	TRBJ2-5	13	.	TGTGCCAGTCCTTTGGTTGGGTTGGAGACCCAGTACTTC	CASPLVGLETQYF
TRBV19	.	TRBJ1-1	12	.	TGTGCCAGTAACGACGTGAACACTGAAGCTTTCTTT	CASNDVNTEAFF
TRBV5-5	.	TRBJ1-1	15	.	TGTGCCAGCAGCTTTCAGACCGGGTCGAACACTGAAGCTTTCTTT	CASSFQTGSNTEAFF
TRBV7-2	.	TRBJ2-5	15	.	TGTGCCAGCAGCTGGAGCACAGGGACCCAAGAGACCCAGTACTTC	CASSWSTGTQETQYF
TRBV3-1	TRBD1	TRBJ2-7	14	.	TGTGCCAGCAGCCAAGATTCGGCAGGGGGCGAGCAGTACTTC	CASSQDSAGGEQYF
TRBV12-3/TRBV12-4	TRBD2	TRBJ2-7	13	once	TGTGCCAGCAGTTTTCTTAGCGGGTACGAGCAGTACTTC	CASSFLSGYEQYF
TRBV5-1	.	TRBJ1-1	14	once	TGCGCCAGCAGCGAGGACAGCATGAACACTGAAGCTTTCTTT	CASSEDSMNTEAFF
TRBV6-5	.	TRBJ2-3	15	.	TGTGCCAGCAGTTACTTGCGACAGGCGCCAGATACGCAGTATTTT	CASSYLRQAPDTQYF
TRBV20-1	.	TRBJ2-5	14	once	TGCAGTGCTCCCCCTGTCCCTCCCTTAGAGACCCAGTACTTC	CSAPPVPPLETQYF
TRBV5-1	.	TRBJ2-7	14	.	TGCGCCAGCAGCCTCCGGGACGGAGGCTACGAGCAGTACTTC	CASSLRDGGYEQYF
TRBV7-2	.	TRBJ1-5	15	.	TGTGCCAGCAGCCCGGGCGACAGGATTAATCAGCCCCAGCATTTT	CASSPGDRINQPQHF
TRBV4-3	TRBD1	TRBJ2-7	16	.	TGCGCCAGCAGCCAATATGTGGGACAGGGATCCTACGAGCAGTACTTC	CASSQYVGQGSYEQYF